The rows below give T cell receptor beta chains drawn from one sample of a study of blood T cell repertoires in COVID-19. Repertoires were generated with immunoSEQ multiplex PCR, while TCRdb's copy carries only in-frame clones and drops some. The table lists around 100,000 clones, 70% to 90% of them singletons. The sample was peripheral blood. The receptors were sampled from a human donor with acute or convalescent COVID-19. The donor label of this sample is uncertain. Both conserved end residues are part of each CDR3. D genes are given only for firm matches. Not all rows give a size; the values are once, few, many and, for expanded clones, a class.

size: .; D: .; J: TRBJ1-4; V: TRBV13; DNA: TGTGCCAGCAGCCCTAGACCTAATGAAAAACTGTTTTTT; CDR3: CASSPRPNEKLFF
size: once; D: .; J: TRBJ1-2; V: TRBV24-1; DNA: TGTGCCACCAGTGATTCGAACTATGGCTACACCTTC; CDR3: CATSDSNYGYTF
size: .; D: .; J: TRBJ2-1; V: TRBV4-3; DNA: TGCGCCAGCAGCCAAGATTTGGGCACAACCTACAATGAGCAGTTCTTC; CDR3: CASSQDLGTTYNEQFF
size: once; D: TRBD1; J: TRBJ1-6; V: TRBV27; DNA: TGTGCCAGCAGTTTCTGGACAGGGGGGAATAATTCACCCCTCCACTTT; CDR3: CASSFWTGGNNSPLHF
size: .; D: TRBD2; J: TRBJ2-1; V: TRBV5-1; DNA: TGCGCCAGCAGCATGACTAGCGACGTATATATTGAGCAGTTCTTC; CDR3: CASSMTSDVYIEQFF
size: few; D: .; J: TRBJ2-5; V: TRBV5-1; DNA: TGCGCCAGCAGTCCAGCGTCGGGTCTAGAGACCCAGTACTTC; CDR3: CASSPASGLETQYF
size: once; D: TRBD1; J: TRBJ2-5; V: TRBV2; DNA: TGTGCCAGCAGGGGGGGGACAGGGAAAGAGACCCAGTACTTC; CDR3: CASRGGTGKETQYF
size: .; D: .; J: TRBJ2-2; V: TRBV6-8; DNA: TGTGCCAGCCGCAGGGAATTGAACACCGGGGAGCTGTTTTTT; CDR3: CASRRELNTGELFF
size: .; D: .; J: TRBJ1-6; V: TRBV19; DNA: TGTGCCAGTAGTATAGCAGGGGCACAGAATAATTCACCCCTCCACTTT; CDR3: CASSIAGAQNNSPLHF
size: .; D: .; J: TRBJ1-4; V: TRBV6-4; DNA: TGTGCCAGCAGTGACTCATCTGGGCTCACTAATGAAAAACTGTTTTTT; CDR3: CASSDSSGLTNEKLFF
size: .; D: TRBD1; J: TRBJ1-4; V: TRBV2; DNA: TGTGCCAGCAAGGGGTCAGGGGGGAATGAAAAACTGTTTTTT; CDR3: CASKGSGGNEKLFF
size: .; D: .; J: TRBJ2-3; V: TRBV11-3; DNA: TGTGCCAGCAGCTTAGGGGCGGGGACCGATCCGAACACAGATACGCAGTATTTT; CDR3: CASSLGAGTDPNTDTQYF
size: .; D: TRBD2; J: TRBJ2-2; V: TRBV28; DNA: TGTGCCAGCAGTTTACAGACTAGCGGTTTCGGGGAGCTGTTTTTT; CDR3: CASSLQTSGFGELFF
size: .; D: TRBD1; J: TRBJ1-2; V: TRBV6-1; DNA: TGTGCCAGCAGCCCGACCCAAACAGGGGCCGGCTACACCTTC; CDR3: CASSPTQTGAGYTF
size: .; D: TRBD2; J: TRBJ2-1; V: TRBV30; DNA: TGTGCCTGGAATTTCGACGGGGGGTACAATGAGCAGTTCTTC; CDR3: CAWNFDGGYNEQFF
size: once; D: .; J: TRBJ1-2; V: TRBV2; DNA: TGTGCCAACCCTGGACAAACAATAAGTGTTGATGGCTACACCTTC; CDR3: CANPGQTISVDGYTF
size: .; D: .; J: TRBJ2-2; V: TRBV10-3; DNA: TGTGCCATCAGCTCCGGTCGTAGGTCAGGTGACACCGGGGAGCTGTTTTTT; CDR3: CAISSGRRSGDTGELFF
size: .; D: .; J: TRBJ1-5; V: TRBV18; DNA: TGTGCCAGCTCCCTGGGAGATCAGCCCCAGCATTTT; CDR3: CASSLGDQPQHF
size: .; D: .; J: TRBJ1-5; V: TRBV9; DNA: TGTGCCAGCAGCGTAGAGGCAGGGGTTCAGCCCCAGCATTTT; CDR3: CASSVEAGVQPQHF
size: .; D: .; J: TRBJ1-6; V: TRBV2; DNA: TGTGCCAGCTATAGGGACAATAATTCACCCCTCCACTTT; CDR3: CASYRDNNSPLHF
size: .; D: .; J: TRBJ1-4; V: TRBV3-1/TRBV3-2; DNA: TGTGCCAGCAGCCAATCCAGGGGTCGGAATGAAAAACTGTTTTTT; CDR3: CASSQSRGRNEKLFF
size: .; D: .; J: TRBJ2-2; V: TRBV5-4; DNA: TGTGCCAGCAGCTCGCCAGACACCGGGGAGCTGTTTTTT; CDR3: CASSSPDTGELFF
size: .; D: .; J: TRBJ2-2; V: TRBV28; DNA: TGTGCCAGCACCACCCAGGGGACTAAAATAACCGGGGAGCTGTTTTTT; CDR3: CASTTQGTKITGELFF
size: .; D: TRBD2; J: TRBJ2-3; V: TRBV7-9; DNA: TGTGCCAGCAGTCTCACCTACGCGGGGGGGCCTGAGACAGATACGCAGTATTTT; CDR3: CASSLTYAGGPETDTQYF
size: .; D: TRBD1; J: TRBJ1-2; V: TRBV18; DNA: TGTGCCAGCTCACCTTATCAAGCCGGGACAGGCCTCTATGGCTACACCTTC; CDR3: CASSPYQAGTGLYGYTF
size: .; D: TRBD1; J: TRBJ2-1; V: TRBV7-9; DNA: TGTGCCAGCAGCTTAGGGACAGGGCGGAATGAGCAGTTCTTC; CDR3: CASSLGTGRNEQFF
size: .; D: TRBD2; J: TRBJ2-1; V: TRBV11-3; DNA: TGTGCCAGCAGCCCCCGACTAGCGGCGTACAATGAGCAGTTCTTC; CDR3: CASSPRLAAYNEQFF
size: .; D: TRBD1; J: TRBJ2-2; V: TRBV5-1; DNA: TGCGCCAGCAGCTTTGGGACAGGGGGGACCGGGGAGCTGTTTTTT; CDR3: CASSFGTGGTGELFF
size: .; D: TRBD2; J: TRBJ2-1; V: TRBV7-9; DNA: TGTGCCAGCAGCTTAGGAGGGACTAGTTACAATGAGCAGTTCTTC; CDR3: CASSLGGTSYNEQFF
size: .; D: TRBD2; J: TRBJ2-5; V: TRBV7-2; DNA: TGTGCCAGCAGCTTAGGTCCAGCGGGGGGGCAAGAGACCCAGTACTTC; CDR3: CASSLGPAGGQETQYF
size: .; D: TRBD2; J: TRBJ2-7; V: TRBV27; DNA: TGTGCCAGCAGTTCCGGGACTAGCGGTTCGACTAGCGGGGGGGCCTTTACTGCTTACGAGCAGTACTTC; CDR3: CASSSGTSGSTSGGAFTAYEQYF
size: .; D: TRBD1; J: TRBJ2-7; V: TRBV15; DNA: TGTGCCACCAGCATGGGACAGGGACTCGAGCAGTACTTC; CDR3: CATSMGQGLEQYF
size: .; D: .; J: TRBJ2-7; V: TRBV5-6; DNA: TGTGCCAGCAGCGCGGGGGCCAAGGTCGCCTACGAGCAGTACTTC; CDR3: CASSAGAKVAYEQYF
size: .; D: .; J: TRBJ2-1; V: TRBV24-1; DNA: TGTGCCACCAGTGATTCGGCGGGGAGCTCCTACAATGAGCAGTTCTTC; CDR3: CATSDSAGSSYNEQFF
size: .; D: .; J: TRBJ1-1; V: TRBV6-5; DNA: TGTGCCAGCAGAGACCTCACAGGTAACACTGAAGCTTTCTTT; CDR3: CASRDLTGNTEAFF
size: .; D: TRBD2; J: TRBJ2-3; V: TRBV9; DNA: TGTGCCAGCAGCGTAGTTGGGACTAGCGGGGGTACGCAGTATTTT; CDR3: CASSVVGTSGGTQYF
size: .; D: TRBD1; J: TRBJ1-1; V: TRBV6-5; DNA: TGTGCCAGCAGTTACACGACAGGGTCTGCTGAAGCTTTCTTT; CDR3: CASSYTTGSAEAFF
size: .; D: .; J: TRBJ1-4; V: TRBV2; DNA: TGTGCCAGCAGTGAACGAGGACAGACTCTGTTTAATGAAAAACTGTTTTTT; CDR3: CASSERGQTLFNEKLFF
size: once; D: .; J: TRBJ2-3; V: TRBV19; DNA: TGTGCCAGTAGTGGGGGGTGGGGCACAGATACGCAGTATTTT; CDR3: CASSGGWGTDTQYF
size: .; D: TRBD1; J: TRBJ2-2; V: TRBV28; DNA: TGTGCCAGCAGTTCATCCGGGACAGGGGCCGGGGAGCTGTTTTTT; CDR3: CASSSSGTGAGELFF
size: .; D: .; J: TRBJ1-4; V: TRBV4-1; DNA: TGCGCCAGCAGCCTAACAGTTGAAAAACTGTTTTTT; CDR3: CASSLTVEKLFF
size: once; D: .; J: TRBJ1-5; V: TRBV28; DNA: TGTGCCAGCAGTCCGCTACAGCCGTATAGCAATCAGCCCCAGCATTTT; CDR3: CASSPLQPYSNQPQHF
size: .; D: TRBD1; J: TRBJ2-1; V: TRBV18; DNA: TGTGCCAGCTCACCCCGTGACAGGGCGTCCAATGAGCAGTTCTTC; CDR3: CASSPRDRASNEQFF
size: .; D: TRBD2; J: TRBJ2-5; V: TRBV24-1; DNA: TGTGCCACCAGTGATACCCGGGGGGGGGCAGAGACCCAGTACTTC; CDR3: CATSDTRGGAETQYF